This TCR beta chain was captured in a study of blood T cell repertoires in COVID-19. For the study at large: From the United States, Italy and Spain came samples of acute and convalescent COVID-19.

In Seattle, patients joined the study during active infection and were tracked longitudinally. In the original processing: Amplification of reference gene primers provided the estimated nucleated cell counts. Profiling relied on immunoSEQ multiplex PCR, and the TCRdb table lists in-frame clones only, not all of them. The D gene and trimming were derived from the DNA, and the V and J assignments and clone size from that table. The profile shows about 160,000 clones, approximately 87% of them singletons. The receptor was derived from an older woman with COVID-19, enrolled during active disease. What was sequenced was peripheral blood.

CDR3 nucleotide sequence: TGTGCCAGCAGCCCCCAATGGGGGGCTGGGGCCAACGTCCTGACTTTC. Protein sequence: CASSPQWGAGANVLTF. The chain is built from TRBV4-2 and TRBJ2-6; D may be TRBD2 (6 bases). Germline values: CDR1 LGHNA, CDR2 YNFKEQ. The CDR3 is 16 amino acids. The ends were cut back, 4 bases at V and 2 bases at J, with 12 bases in the middle.